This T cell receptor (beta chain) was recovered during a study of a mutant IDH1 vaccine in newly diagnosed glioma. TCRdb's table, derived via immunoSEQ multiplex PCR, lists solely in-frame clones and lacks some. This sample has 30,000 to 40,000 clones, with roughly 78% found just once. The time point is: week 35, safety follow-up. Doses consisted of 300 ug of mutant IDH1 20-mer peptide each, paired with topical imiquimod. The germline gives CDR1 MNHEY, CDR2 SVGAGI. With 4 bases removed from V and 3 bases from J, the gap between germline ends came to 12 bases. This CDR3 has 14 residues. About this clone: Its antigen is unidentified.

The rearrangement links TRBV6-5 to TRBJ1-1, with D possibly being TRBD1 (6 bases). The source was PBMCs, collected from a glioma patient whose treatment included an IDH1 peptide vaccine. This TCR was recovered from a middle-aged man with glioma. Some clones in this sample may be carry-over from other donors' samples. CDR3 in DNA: TGTGCCAGCAGTTCCGGGGGGGGCCACACTGAAGCTTTCTTT. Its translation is CASSSGGGHTEAFF.